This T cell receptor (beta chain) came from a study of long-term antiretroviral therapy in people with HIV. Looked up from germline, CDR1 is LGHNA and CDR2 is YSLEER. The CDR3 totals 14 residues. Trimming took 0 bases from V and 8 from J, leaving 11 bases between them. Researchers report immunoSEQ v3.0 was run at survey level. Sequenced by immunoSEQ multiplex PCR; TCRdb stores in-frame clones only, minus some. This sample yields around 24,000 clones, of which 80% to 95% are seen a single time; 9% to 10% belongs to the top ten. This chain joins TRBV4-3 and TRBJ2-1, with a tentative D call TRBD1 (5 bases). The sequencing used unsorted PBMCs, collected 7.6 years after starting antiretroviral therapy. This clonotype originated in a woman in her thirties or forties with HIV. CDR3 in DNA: TGCGCCAGCAGCCAAGAAGGGGCCCGCGATGAGCAGTTCTTC. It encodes CASSQEGARDEQFF.